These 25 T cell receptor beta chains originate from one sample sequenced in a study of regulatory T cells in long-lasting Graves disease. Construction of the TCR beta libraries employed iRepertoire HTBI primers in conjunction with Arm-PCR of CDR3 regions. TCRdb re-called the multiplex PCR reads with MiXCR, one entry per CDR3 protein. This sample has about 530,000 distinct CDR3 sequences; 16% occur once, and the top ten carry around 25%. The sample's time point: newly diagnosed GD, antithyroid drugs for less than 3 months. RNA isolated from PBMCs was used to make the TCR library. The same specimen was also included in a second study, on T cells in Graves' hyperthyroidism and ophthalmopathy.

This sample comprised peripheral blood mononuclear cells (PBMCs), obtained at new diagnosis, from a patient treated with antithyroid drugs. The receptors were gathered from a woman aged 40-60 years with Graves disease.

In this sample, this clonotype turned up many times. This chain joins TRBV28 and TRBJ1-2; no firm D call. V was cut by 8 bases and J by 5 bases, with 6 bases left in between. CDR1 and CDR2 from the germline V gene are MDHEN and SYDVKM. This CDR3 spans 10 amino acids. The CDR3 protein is CASGQYGYTF. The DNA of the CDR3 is TGTGCCAGCGGCCAGTATGGCTACACCTTC.

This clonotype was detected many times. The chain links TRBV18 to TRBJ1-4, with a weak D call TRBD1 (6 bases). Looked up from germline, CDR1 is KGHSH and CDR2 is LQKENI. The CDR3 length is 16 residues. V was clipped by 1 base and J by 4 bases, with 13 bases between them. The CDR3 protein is CASSPQRQEINEKLFF. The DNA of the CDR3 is TGTGCCAGCTCACCACAGAGACAGGAGATTAATGAAAAACTGTTTTTT.

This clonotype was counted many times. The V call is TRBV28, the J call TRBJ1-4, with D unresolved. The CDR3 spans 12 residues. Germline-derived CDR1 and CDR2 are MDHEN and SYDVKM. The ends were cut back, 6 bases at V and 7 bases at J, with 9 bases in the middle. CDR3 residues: CASSPGPEKLFF. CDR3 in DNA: TGTGCCAGCAGCCCGGGCCCTGAAAAACTGTTTTTT.

CDR3 region: CASSQEGLNYEQYF. In nucleotides, the CDR3 is TGTGCCAGCAGCCAAGAGGGACTTAACTACGAGCAGTACTTC. The genes are TRBV3-1 and TRBJ2-7; D perhaps matches TRBD2 (6 bases). This CDR3 has 14 amino acids. Germline V gives CDR1 LGHDT, CDR2 YNNKEL (reference sequence). V lost 0 bases, J lost 3 bases, and 9 bases lay in between.

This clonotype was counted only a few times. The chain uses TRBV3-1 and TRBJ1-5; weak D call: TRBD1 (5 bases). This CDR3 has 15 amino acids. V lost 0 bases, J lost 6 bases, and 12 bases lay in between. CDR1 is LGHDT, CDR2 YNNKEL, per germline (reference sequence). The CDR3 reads CASSQDGSGGQPQHF. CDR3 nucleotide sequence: TGTGCCAGCAGCCAAGATGGGTCCGGGGGTCAGCCCCAGCATTTT.

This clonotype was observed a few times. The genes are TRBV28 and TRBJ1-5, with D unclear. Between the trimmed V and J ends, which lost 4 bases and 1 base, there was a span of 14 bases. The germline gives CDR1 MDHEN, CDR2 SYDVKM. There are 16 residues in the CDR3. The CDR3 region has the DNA TGTGCCAGCAGTTCCCCCTCATTGTCCAGCAATCAGCCCCAGCATTTT. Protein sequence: CASSSPSLSSNQPQHF.

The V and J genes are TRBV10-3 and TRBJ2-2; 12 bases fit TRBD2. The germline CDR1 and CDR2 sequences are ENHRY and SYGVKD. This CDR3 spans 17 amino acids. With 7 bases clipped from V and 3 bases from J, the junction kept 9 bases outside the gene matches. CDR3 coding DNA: TGTGCCATCACCCCCTCACTAGCGGGGGGAGACACCGGGGAGCTGTTTTTT. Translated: CAITPSLAGGDTGELFF.

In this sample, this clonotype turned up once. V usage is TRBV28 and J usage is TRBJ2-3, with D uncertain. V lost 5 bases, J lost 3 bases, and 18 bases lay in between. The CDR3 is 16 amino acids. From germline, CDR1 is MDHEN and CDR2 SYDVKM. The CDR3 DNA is TGTGCCAGCAGTCGTCTTCATAAGGTGGTGACAGATACGCAGTATTTT. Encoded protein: CASSRLHKVVTDTQYF.

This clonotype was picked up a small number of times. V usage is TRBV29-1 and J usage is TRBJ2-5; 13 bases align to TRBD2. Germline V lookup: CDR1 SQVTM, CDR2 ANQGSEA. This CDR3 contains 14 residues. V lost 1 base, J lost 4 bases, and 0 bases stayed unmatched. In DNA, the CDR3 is TGCAGCGTTGAAGGGACTAGCGGGGGAGAGACCCAGTACTTC. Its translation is CSVEGTSGGETQYF.

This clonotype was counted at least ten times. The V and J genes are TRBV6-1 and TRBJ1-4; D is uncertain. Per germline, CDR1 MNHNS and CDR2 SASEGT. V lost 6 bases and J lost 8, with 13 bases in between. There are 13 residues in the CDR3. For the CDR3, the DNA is TGTGCCAGCAGCCGAGAGACCAGGGAAAAACTGTTTTTT. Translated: CASSRETREKLFF.

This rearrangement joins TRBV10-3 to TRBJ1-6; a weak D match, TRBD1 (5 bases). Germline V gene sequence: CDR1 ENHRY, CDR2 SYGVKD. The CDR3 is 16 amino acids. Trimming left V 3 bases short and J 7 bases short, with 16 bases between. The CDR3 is CAISEYETETNSPLHF. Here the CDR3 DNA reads TGTGCCATCAGTGAATACGAGACAGAGACCAATTCACCCCTCCACTTT.

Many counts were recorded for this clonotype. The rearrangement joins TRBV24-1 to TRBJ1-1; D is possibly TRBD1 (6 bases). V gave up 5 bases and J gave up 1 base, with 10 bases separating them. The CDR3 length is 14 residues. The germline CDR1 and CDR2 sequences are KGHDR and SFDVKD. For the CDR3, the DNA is TGTGCCACCAGTGCGGGGGGCTCGAACACTGAAGCTTTCTTT. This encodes CATSAGGSNTEAFF.

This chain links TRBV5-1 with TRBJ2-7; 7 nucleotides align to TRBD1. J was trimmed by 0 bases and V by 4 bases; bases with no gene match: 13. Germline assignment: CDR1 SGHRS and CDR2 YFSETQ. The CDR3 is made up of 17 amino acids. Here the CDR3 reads CASSPFRSGQFSYEQYF. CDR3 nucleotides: TGCGCCAGCAGCCCGTTTAGATCGGGACAGTTCTCCTACGAGCAGTACTTC.

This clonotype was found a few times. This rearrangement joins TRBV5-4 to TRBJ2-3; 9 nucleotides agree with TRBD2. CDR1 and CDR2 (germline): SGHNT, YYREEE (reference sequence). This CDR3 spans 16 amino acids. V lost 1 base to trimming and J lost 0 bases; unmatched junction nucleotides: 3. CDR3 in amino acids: CASSLSGLASTDTQYF. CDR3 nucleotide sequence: TGTGCCAGCAGCTTGTCGGGACTAGCAAGCACAGATACGCAGTATTTT.

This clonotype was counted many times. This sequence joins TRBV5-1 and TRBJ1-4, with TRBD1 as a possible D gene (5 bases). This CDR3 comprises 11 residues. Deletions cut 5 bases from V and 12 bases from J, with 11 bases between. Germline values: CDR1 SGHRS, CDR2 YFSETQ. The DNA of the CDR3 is TGCGCCAGCAGAGGGGAGGGACAACTGTTTTTT. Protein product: CASRGEGQLFF.

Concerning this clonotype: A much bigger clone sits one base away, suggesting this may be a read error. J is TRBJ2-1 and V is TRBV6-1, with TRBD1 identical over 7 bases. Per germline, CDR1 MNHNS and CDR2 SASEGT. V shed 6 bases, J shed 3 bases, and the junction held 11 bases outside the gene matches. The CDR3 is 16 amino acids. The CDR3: CASSSPRDSIYNEQFF. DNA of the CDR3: TGTGCCAGCAGCTCCCCCCGGGACAGCATCTACAATGAGCAGTTCTTC.

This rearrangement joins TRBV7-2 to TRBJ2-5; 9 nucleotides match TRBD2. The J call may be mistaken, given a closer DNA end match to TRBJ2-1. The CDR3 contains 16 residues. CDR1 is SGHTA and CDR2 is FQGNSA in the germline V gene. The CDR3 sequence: CASSATSSGTGNEQFF. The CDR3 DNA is TGTGCCAGCAGCGCCACCTCTAGCGGGACTGGGAATGAGCAGTTCTTC.

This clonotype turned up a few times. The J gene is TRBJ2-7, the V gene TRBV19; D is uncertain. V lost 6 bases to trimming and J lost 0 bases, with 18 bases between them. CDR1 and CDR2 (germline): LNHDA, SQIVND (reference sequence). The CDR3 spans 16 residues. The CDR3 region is CASSLDINPSSYEQYF. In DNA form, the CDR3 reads TGTGCCAGTAGCCTCGATATCAATCCGAGCTCCTACGAGCAGTACTTC.

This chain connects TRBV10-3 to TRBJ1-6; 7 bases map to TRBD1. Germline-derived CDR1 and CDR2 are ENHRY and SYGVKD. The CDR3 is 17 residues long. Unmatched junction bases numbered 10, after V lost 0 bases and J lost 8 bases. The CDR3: CAISESKSQGPDSPLHF. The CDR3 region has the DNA TGTGCCATCAGTGAGTCGAAATCACAGGGGCCAGATTCACCCCTCCACTTT.

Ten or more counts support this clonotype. CDR3 bases: TGTGCTAGTGGTTTGATGGGAGGGGGCGATACGCAGTATTTT. Residues: CASGLMGGGDTQYF. The chain links TRBV12-5 to TRBJ2-3, with D tentatively TRBD1 or TRBD2 (7 bases each). Germline V CDR1 and CDR2: LGHNT, FRNRAP. CDR3 length: 14 residues. Trimming removed 2 bases from V and 6 bases from J, with 12 bases in between.

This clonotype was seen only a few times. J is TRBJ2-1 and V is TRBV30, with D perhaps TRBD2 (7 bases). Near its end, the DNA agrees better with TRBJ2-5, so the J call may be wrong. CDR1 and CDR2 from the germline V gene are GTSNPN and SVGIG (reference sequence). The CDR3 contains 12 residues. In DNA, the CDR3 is TGTGCCTGGAACGGGGGGCAAACGCCCCAGTACTTC. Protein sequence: CAWNGGQTPQYF.

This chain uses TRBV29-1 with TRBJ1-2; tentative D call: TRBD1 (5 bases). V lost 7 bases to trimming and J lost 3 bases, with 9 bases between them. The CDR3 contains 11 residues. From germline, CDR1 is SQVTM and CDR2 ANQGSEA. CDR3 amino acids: CSGGSDYGYTF. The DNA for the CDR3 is TGCAGCGGGGGGTCTGACTATGGCTACACCTTC. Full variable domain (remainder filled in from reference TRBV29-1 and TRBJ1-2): SAVISQKPSRDICQRGTSLTIQCQVDSQVTMMFWYRQQPGQSLTLIATANQGSEATYESGFVIDKFPISRPNLTFSTLTVSNMSPEDSSIYLCSGGSDYGYTFGSGTRLTVV.

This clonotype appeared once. The CDR3 nucleotides are TGTGCCAGCTCCCCGACAGGGGCCAATCTCCCCTACGAGCAGTACTTC. Protein sequence: CASSPTGANLPYEQYF. V is TRBV18 and J is TRBJ2-7; 8 positions agree with TRBD1. Germline values: CDR1 KGHSH, CDR2 LQKENI. The length of the CDR3 is 16 residues. V lost 6 bases and J lost 2; bases outside the gene matches: 12.

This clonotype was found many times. CDR3 in amino acids: CASSYGGGSYEQYF. The CDR3 nucleotides read TGTGCCAGCAGTTACGGGGGCGGCTCCTACGAGCAGTACTTC. This chain connects TRBV6-5 to TRBJ2-7; tentatively, D is TRBD1 (6 bases). The germline CDR1 and CDR2 sequences are MNHEY and SVGAGI. Between the trimmed V and J ends, which lost 2 bases and 0 bases, there was a span of 8 bases. CDR3 size: 14 residues.

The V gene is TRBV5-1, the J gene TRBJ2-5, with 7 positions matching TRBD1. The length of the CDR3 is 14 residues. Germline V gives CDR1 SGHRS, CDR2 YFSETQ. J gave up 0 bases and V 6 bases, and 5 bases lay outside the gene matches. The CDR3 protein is CASTPQGYQETQYF. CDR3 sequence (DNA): TGCGCCAGCACTCCACAGGGGTACCAAGAGACCCAGTACTTC.